The next 32 T cell receptor beta chains were all read from a single sample in a study of blood T cell dynamics during melanoma immunotherapy (dated by TCRdb to the early 2020s). To prepare the library, the immunoSEQ multiplex PCR assay was applied. TCRdb provides this immuneACCESS table in a form limited to in-frame rearrangements. Some clones are lacking; in checked studies, under half of them reflect an unresolved V gene, and why the rest are absent is not known. The sample table lists about 8,200 clones, approximately 90% of them with a count of one. The top ten constitute over 2% of the sample. The time point label of this sample denotes: week 3, after first cycle of checkpoint inhibitor. Source: blood, taken from a patient treated with checkpoint blockade. Receptor source: a human donor with melanoma.

This rearrangement joins TRBV7-9 to TRBJ2-7; 10 bases match TRBD2. Germline trimming cut 4 bases from V and 5 bases from J; bases unmatched to any gene: 5. CDR3 length: 14 residues. Germline assignment: CDR1 SEHNR and CDR2 FQNEAQ (reference sequence). In DNA, the CDR3 is TGTGCCAGCAGCTACGGGACTAGCGTCGACGAGCAGTACTTC. Translated, it gives CASSYGTSVDEQYF.

The chain is built from TRBV6-5 and TRBJ2-7; 8 bases fit TRBD2. V trimming: 0 bases; J trimming: 4 bases; junction bases outside the gene matches: 5. This CDR3 spans 15 amino acids. Germline lookup yields CDR1 MNHEY and CDR2 SVGAGI. The CDR3 spells CASSYSTAGGYEQYF. The CDR3 region has the DNA TGTGCCAGCAGTTACTCGACCGCGGGGGGTTACGAGCAGTACTTC.

The J gene is TRBJ1-5, the V gene TRBV21-1; the table's D call, TRBD1, was not checked against the DNA. TRBV21-1 has pseudogene status. CDR3 length equals 16 residues. CDR3: CASSNKLGQGKQPQHF. The CDR3 region has the DNA TGTGCCAGCAGCAATAAACTGGGACAGGGTAAACAGCCCCAGCATTTT.

The genes are TRBV29-1 and TRBJ2-3; D possibly matches TRBD1 or TRBD2 (6 bases each). The V and J ends lost 4 bases and 2 bases respectively, with 7 bases between them. The CDR3 length is 12 residues. Germline V gene sequence: CDR1 SQVTM, CDR2 ANQGSEA. The CDR3 loop is CSVAGATDTQYF. The CDR3 region has the DNA TGCAGCGTTGCGGGGGCCACAGATACGCAGTATTTT.

The V and J genes are TRBV4-1 and TRBJ2-2; maybe TRBD1 (6 bases). Trimming took 1 base from V and 0 from J, leaving 12 bases between them. Germline V lookup: CDR1 MGHRA, CDR2 YSYEKL. The CDR3 length is 17 residues. The DNA for the CDR3 is TGCGCCAGCAGCCAAGCCGGGACAACGACGAACACCGGGGAGCTGTTTTTT. This gives the protein CASSQAGTTTNTGELFF.

This clone occurred a few times. The gene calls are TRBV27 and TRBJ1-4; possible D gene TRBD1, 6 bases. The germline CDR1 and CDR2 sequences are MNHEY and SMNVEV (reference sequence). Between the trimmed V and J ends, which lost 6 bases and 0 bases, there was a span of 17 bases. This CDR3 is built from 17 residues. CDR3 nucleotide sequence: TGTGCCAGCAGGCTGAAGGGGGGGATCACAACTAATGAAAAACTGTTTTTT. The encoded protein is CASRLKGGITTNEKLFF.

This clone was observed a single time. CDR3 protein: CASSYKSDRRNQPQHF. CDR3 DNA sequence: TGTGCCAGCAGTTACAAATCGGACCGACGCAATCAGCCCCAGCATTTT. V and J are TRBV6-6 and TRBJ1-5; the D is unclear. Germline V CDR1 and CDR2: MNHNY, SVGAGI (reference sequence). This CDR3 has 16 amino acids. With 2 bases removed from V and 2 bases from J, the gap between germline ends came to 13 bases.

This clone was recorded a few times. The rearrangement links TRBV5-1 to TRBJ1-3; D ambiguous. CDR1 is SGHRS, CDR2 YFSETQ, per germline. Between the trimmed V and J ends, which lost 0 bases and 4 bases, there was a span of 8 bases. This CDR3 has 14 residues. The CDR3 loop reads CASSLEVSGNTIYF. DNA of the CDR3: TGCGCCAGCAGCTTGGAGGTATCGGGAAACACCATATATTTT.

V gene TRBV7-2 combines with J gene TRBJ1-1; D remains unclear. CDR1 and CDR2 from the germline V gene are SGHTA and FQGNSA. Trimming removed 1 base from V and 10 bases from J, with 16 bases in between. CDR3 length: 14 amino acids. For the CDR3, the DNA is TGTGCCAGCAGCTTAGAAAGAACAGTGCCGGTAGCTTTCTTT. Its protein is CASSLERTVPVAFF.

The chain has TRBV6-6 and TRBJ1-1; TRBD1 matches at 9 bases. This CDR3 comprises 16 residues. Germline V CDR1 and CDR2: MNHNY, SVGAGI (reference sequence). The junction had 5 bases not matched to a gene; V was cut back by 2 bases and J by 1 base. CDR3: CASSYPGQGQNTEAFF. The CDR3 region has the DNA TGTGCCAGCAGTTACCCGGGACAGGGCCAGAACACTGAAGCTTTCTTT.

The chain joins TRBV18 to TRBJ1-1; D not resolved. The CDR3 is 14 amino acids. Trimming shortened V by 5 bases and J by 1 base, and 11 bases separated the two germline ends. Per germline, CDR1 KGHSH and CDR2 LQKENI. The DNA of the CDR3 is TGTGCCAGCTCAAATACAGACCAGAACACTGAAGCTTTCTTT. Protein product: CASSNTDQNTEAFF.

The count of this clone is one. The gene calls are TRBV10-2 and TRBJ1-3; unclear D gene. The CDR3 has 14 residues. Trimming pared 0 bases from V and 0 bases from J, leaving 3 bases between. Germline V lookup: CDR1 WSHSY, CDR2 SAAADI. CDR3 DNA: TGCGCCAGCAGTGAGTCGGGCTCTGGAAACACCATATATTTT. Protein: CASSESGSGNTIYF.

The chain couples TRBV6-1 to TRBJ1-2; 7 bases are a match to TRBD1. There are 13 residues in the CDR3. The germline V gene has CDR1 MNHNS and CDR2 SASEGT. Trimming took 5 bases from V and 8 from J; bases not matched to a gene: 8. The CDR3 protein is CASSPDRVLGYTF. The CDR3 DNA sequence: TGTGCCAGCAGTCCAGACAGGGTTTTGGGCTACACCTTC.

In this sample, this clone turned up once. This chain links TRBV19 with TRBJ1-2; TRBD1 agrees at 7 bases. Germline V gene data show CDR1 as LNHDA and CDR2 as SQIVND (reference sequence). This CDR3 comprises 14 residues. The V and J ends lost 5 bases and 7 bases, in that order; junction bases with no gene match: 10. In nucleotides, the CDR3 is TGTGCCAGTAGTCGCCGACAGGGAACGGGTGGCTACACCTTC. Protein: CASSRRQGTGGYTF. The full variable domain, its missing parts supplied by reference TRBV19 and TRBJ1-2, is DGGITQSPKYLFRKEGQNVTLSCEQNLNHDAMYWYRQDPGQGLRLIYYSQIVNDFQKGDIAEGYSVSREKKESFPLTVTSAQKNPTAFYLCASSRRQGTGGYTFGSGTRLTVV.

The rearrangement joins TRBV27 to TRBJ2-7; D gene unclear. The V end lost 2 bases, the J end lost 0 bases, and 11 bases lay between the germline ends. The CDR3 sequence is 15 residues long. Germline V gene lookup returns CDR1 MNHEY and CDR2 SMNVEV (reference sequence). CDR3 loop: CASSLTPWGSYEQYF. In nucleotides, the CDR3 is TGTGCCAGCAGTTTAACCCCGTGGGGCTCCTACGAGCAGTACTTC.

This rearrangement joins TRBV4-1 to TRBJ1-2; 7 positions agree with TRBD1. The CDR3 runs to 13 residues. Germline CDR1 reads MGHRA; CDR2 reads YSYEKL. V dropped 3 bases and J dropped 7; count of bases not matched to a gene: 5. The CDR3: CASSHRQGGGYTF. In DNA, the CDR3 is TGCGCCAGCAGCCACCGACAGGGCGGTGGCTACACCTTC.

Comments on this clone: Compared with germline, one end of the junction differs, possibly owing to a read error. This chain joins TRBV6-1 and TRBJ2-7; 7 nucleotides align to TRBD1. Germline V gene sequence: CDR1 MNHNS, CDR2 SASEGT. This CDR3 spans 13 amino acids. For the CDR3, the DNA is TGTGCCAGCAATGAACAGGGGTTACTCGAGCAGTACTTC. Amino acid sequence: CASNEQGLLEQYF.

The V gene is TRBV18, the J gene TRBJ1-1; D ambiguous. The CDR3 contains 13 residues. V was shortened by 4 bases and J by 0 bases, with 6 bases between the two germline ends. The V gene's germline CDR1 is KGHSH and CDR2 LQKENI. CDR3 nucleotides: TGTGCCAGCTCACGAGAGATGAACACTGAAGCTTTCTTT. As protein: CASSREMNTEAFF.

This sequence joins TRBV6-4 and TRBJ2-5; 12 bases align to TRBD1. Germline assignment: CDR1 MRHNA and CDR2 SNTAGT. The CDR3 is 15 amino acids. V shed 6 bases, J shed 3 bases, and the junction held 5 bases outside the gene matches. The CDR3 reads CASSRDRGREETQYF. CDR3 nucleotides: TGTGCCAGCAGCCGGGACAGGGGGCGCGAAGAGACCCAGTACTTC.

The chain joins TRBV6-6 to TRBJ2-7; 11 bases match TRBD2. Per germline, CDR1 MNHNY and CDR2 SVGAGI (reference sequence). The CDR3 contains 16 residues. The V and J ends lost 2 bases and 2 bases, in that order; junction bases with no gene match: 5. Here the CDR3 reads CASSYGTSGSPYEQYF. CDR3 DNA: TGTGCCAGCAGTTACGGAACTAGCGGGAGCCCCTACGAGCAGTACTTC.

The CDR3 is CASSQGFKDYNEQFF. For the CDR3, the DNA is TGTGCCAGCAGCCAAGGTTTTAAAGATTACAATGAGCAGTTCTTC. The rearrangement uses TRBV7-7 and TRBJ2-1; the D is unclear. Germline CDR1 is SSHAT and CDR2 is FNYEAQ (reference sequence). V dropped 5 bases and J dropped 4 bases, with 15 bases sitting between them. The CDR3 length is 15 residues. Full variable domain (rest looked up from reference TRBV7-7 and TRBJ2-1): GAGVSQSPRYKVTKRGQDVTLRCDPISSHATLYWYQQALGQGPEFLTYFNYEAQPDKSGLPSDRFSAERPEGSISTLTIQRTEQRDSAMYRCASSQGFKDYNEQFFGPGTRLTVL.

The chain joins TRBV11-2 to TRBJ1-2; tentatively, D is TRBD1 (6 bases). The CDR3 has 16 amino acids. V gave up 4 bases and J gave up 5 bases, with 20 bases separating them. The germline V gene encodes CDR1 SGHAT and CDR2 FQNNGV. CDR3 nucleotides: TGTGCCAGCAGCTCAAGGGACTTCTCAGGGGTGTATGGCTACACCTTC. Encoded protein: CASSSRDFSGVYGYTF.

This chain links TRBV28 with TRBJ2-5; 14 positions match TRBD2. J gave up 11 bases and V 4 bases, and 9 bases lay outside the gene matches. The CDR3 is made up of 15 amino acids. From germline, CDR1 is MDHEN and CDR2 SYDVKM. The CDR3 DNA sequence: TGTGCCAGCAGTTCGGGACTAGCGGGAGTGAGAGAGCAGTACTTC. It yields the protein CASSSGLAGVREQYF.

The chain is built from TRBV30 and TRBJ2-1; 8 nucleotides align to TRBD1. Germline trimming cut 1 base from V and 4 bases from J; bases unmatched to any gene: 3. This CDR3 spans 14 amino acids. CDR1 is GTSNPN and CDR2 is SVGIG in the germline V gene (reference sequence). CDR3 coding DNA: TGTGCCTGGAGTGAGGGACAGGCGTACAATGAGCAGTTCTTC. Translated, it gives CAWSEGQAYNEQFF.

The chain carries TRBV10-3 and TRBJ2-6; no reliable D call. Between the trimmed V and J ends, which lost 7 bases and 4 bases, there was a span of 20 bases. Germline-derived CDR1 and CDR2 are ENHRY and SYGVKD. The CDR3 loop spans 17 amino acids. DNA for the CDR3: TGTGCCATCACACAACAGCCCGGACGACTGGGGGCCAACGTCCTGACTTTC. Protein product: CAITQQPGRLGANVLTF.

CDR3 in amino acids: CASSLELAGGYEQYF. DNA of the CDR3: TGTGCCAGCAGCTTAGAACTAGCGGGGGGTTACGAGCAGTACTTC. The chain joins TRBV11-3 to TRBJ2-7, with TRBD2 matching over 12 bases. This CDR3 has 15 residues. The junction had 1 base not matched to a gene; V was cut back by 0 bases and J by 4 bases. The V gene's germline CDR1 is SGHNT and CDR2 YENEEA.

The V and J genes are TRBV5-8 and TRBJ1-2, with D uncertain. The CDR3 has 17 amino acids. Germline CDR1 is SGHTS and CDR2 is YDEGEE. Trimming pared 4 bases from V and 5 bases from J, leaving 24 bases between. DNA for the CDR3: TGTGCCAGCAGCCCTCGTAGGGAGGGAATAGGGCAATATGGCTACACCTTC. It encodes CASSPRREGIGQYGYTF.

This clone has only one observation. V and J are TRBV29-1 and TRBJ1-1; D is undetermined. The CDR3 loop spans 13 amino acids. Deletions cut 4 bases from V and 4 bases from J, with 13 bases between. The germline V gene encodes CDR1 SQVTM and CDR2 ANQGSEA. CDR3 nucleotide sequence: TGCAGCGTTGGTAGGCTTGGAGTCACTGAAGCTTTCTTT. The encoded protein is CSVGRLGVTEAFF.

The chain couples TRBV5-4 to TRBJ2-5, with 15 bases fitting TRBD2. CDR1 and CDR2 from the germline V gene are SGHNT and YYREEE (reference sequence). CDR3 length: 16 residues. V lost 5 bases and J lost 2; bases outside the gene matches: 4. DNA of the CDR3: TGTGCCAGCAGTCTGGGACTAGCGGGGGGACAAGAGACCCAGTACTTC. Amino acid sequence: CASSLGLAGGQETQYF. The full variable domain, completed using reference TRBV5-4 and TRBJ2-5, is ETGVTQSPTHLIKTRGQQVTLRCSSQSGHNTVSWYQQALGQGPQFIFQYYREEENGRGNFPPRFSGLQFPNYSSELNVNALELDDSALYLCASSLGLAGGQETQYFGPGTRLLVL.

The V gene is TRBV19, the J gene TRBJ2-1, with a tentative D call TRBD1 (7 bases). The CDR3 totals 14 residues. V lost 9 bases and J lost 2, with 14 bases in between. The germline V gene has CDR1 LNHDA and CDR2 SQIVND (reference sequence). The CDR3 bases are TGTGCCAGCGGCCCCAGGGGGGCCTACAATGAGCAGTTCTTC. It is translated as CASGPRGAYNEQFF.

This chain joins TRBV11-2 and TRBJ2-7; 8 positions agree with TRBD2. Germline lookup yields CDR1 SGHAT and CDR2 FQNNGV. Trimming took 4 bases from V and 2 from J; bases not matched to a gene: 10. This CDR3 spans 16 amino acids. The CDR3 region has the DNA TGTGCCAGCAGCTCCGGGGGGGCAGGGGCACCCTACGAGCAGTACTTC. Amino acid sequence: CASSSGGAGAPYEQYF.

The CDR3 region is CAWSVPRGYGYTF. CDR3 coding DNA: TGTGCCTGGAGTGTCCCCAGGGGGTATGGCTACACCTTC. The chain carries TRBV30 and TRBJ1-2; 7 bases align to TRBD1. CDR1 and CDR2 (germline): GTSNPN, SVGIG (reference sequence). This CDR3 contains 13 residues. After removal of 0 bases from V and 5 bases from J, the junction contained 3 bases not matched to a gene.